This TCR beta chain appears in the sequencing data of a study of blood T cell repertoires in COVID-19. On the study more broadly: COVID-19 samples, acute and convalescent, were from the United States, Italy and Spain. Sources were T cells, B-cell-depleted T cells, or PBMCs; the material itself was cDNA or gDNA.

Under the authors' procedure: Researchers report that nucleated cell counts were estimated from reference gene primer amplification. Assay used: immunoSEQ multiplex PCR; TCRdb lists only in-frame clones, some missing. The V and J calls and the clone size are those of that table, but D and trimming were determined from the DNA. The sample carries 200,000 to 250,000 clones, around 80% recorded once. Germline trimming cut 6 bases from V and 6 bases from J; bases unmatched to any gene: 6. The germline CDR1 and CDR2 sequences are MNHEY and SMNVEV (reference sequence). The CDR3 sequence is 14 residues long.

The specimen sequenced was peripheral blood. This sequence originates from a human donor in a cohort sampled during active COVID-19. The V gene is TRBV27, the J gene TRBJ1-4, with 8 bases that match TRBD1. This chain's CDR3 is CASRLTGGDEKLFF. The CDR3 nucleotides are TGTGCCAGCAGATTAACAGGGGGTGATGAAAAACTGTTTTTT.